These 3 T cell receptor beta chains came from one sample sequenced in a study of response to subunit inactivated influenza vaccine. TCRdb independently ran MiXCR on the RT-PCR reads; one entry per CDR3 protein. The sample lists roughly 710,000 distinct CDR3 sequences; 13% to 15% were seen once. This specimen was PBMCs from blood, taken about 14 days before vaccination. The origin of the receptors is a man over 45 who received an inactivated influenza vaccine.

The J gene is TRBJ1-2, the V gene TRBV20-1; TRBD1 agrees at 7 bases. V shed 2 bases and J 7 bases; nucleotides not matched to a gene: 7. CDR1 and CDR2 (germline): DFQATT, SNEGSKA (reference sequence). CDR3 length: 13 residues. DNA for the CDR3: TGCAGTGCTAGAACAGGGGAGAAGTCTGGCTACACCTTC. Protein: CSARTGEKSGYTF.

The table lists this clonotype with many counts. The chain joins TRBV18 to TRBJ1-1; perhaps TRBD1 as D (6 bases). The V end lost 5 bases, the J end lost 3 bases, and 10 bases lay between the germline ends. The CDR3 length is 13 residues. Germline loops: CDR1 KGHSH, CDR2 LQKENI. Here the CDR3 DNA reads TGTGCCAGCTCAACGACAGGAGACACTGAAGCTTTCTTT. It encodes CASSTTGDTEAFF.

This clonotype was seen more than once but under ten times. This chain uses TRBV29-1 with TRBJ1-3, with D unclear. The CDR3 is 13 residues long. V lost 7 bases and J lost 8, with 18 bases in between. The germline V gene has CDR1 SQVTM and CDR2 ANQGSEA. The CDR3 here is CSAAGSTRDTIYF. CDR3 bases: TGCAGCGCCGCTGGAAGCACCCGAGACACCATATATTTT.